This T cell receptor beta chain was sequenced for a study of blood T cell repertoires in COVID-19. Germline V CDR1 and CDR2: MGHRA, YSYEKL. The CDR3 runs 18 residues. The V and J ends lost 2 bases and 5 bases, in that order; junction bases with no gene match: 10. Sequencing was performed with immunoSEQ multiplex PCR; in TCRdb, only in-frame clones are kept and a portion is missing. The sample lists 200,000 or so clones; roughly 80% were seen once. This clonotype originated in a human donor in a cohort sampled during active COVID-19. The specimen sequenced was peripheral blood. The genes are TRBV4-1 and TRBJ2-1; 12 bases line up with TRBD2. The CDR3 region is CASSQPATSGSEDNEQFF. The CDR3 DNA reads as TGCGCCAGCAGCCAACCCGCGACTAGCGGGAGTGAGGACAATGAGCAGTTCTTC.